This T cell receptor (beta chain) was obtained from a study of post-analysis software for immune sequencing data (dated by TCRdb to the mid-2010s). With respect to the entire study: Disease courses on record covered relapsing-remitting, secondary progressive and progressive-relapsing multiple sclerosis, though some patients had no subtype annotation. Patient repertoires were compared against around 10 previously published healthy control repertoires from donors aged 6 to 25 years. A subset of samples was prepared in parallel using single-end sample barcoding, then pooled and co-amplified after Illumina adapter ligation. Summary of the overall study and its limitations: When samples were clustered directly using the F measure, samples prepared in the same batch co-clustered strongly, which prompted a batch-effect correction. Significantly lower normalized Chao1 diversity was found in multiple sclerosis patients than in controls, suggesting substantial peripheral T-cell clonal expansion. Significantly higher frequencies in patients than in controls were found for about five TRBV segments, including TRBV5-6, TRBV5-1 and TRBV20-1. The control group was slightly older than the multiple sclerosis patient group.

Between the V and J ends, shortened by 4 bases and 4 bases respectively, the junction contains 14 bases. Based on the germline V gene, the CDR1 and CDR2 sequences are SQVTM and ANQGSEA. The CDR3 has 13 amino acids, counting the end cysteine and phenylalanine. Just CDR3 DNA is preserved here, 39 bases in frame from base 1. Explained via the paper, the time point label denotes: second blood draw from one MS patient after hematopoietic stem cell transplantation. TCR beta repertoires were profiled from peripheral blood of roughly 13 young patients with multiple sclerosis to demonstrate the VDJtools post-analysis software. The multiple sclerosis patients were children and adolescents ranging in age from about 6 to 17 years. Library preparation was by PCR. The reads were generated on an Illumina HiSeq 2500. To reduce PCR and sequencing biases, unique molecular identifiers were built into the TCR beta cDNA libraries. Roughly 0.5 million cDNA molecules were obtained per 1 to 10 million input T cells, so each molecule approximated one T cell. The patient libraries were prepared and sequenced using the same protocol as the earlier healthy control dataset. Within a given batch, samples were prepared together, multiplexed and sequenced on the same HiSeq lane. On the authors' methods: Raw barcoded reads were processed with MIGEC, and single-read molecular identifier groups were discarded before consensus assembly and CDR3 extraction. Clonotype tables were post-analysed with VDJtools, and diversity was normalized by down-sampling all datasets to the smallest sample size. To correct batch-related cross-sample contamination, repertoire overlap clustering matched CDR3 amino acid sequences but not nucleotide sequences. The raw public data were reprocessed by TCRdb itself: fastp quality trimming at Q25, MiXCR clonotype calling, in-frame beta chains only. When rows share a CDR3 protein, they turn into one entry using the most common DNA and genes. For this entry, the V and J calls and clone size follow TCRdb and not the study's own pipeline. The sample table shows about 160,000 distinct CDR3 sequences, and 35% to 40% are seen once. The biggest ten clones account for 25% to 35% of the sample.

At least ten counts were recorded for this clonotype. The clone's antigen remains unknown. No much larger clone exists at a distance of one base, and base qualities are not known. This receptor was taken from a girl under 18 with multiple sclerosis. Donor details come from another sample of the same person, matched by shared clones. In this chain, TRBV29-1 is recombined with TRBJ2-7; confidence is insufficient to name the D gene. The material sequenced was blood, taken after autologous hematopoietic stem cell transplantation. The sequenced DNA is TGCAGCGTTGGGTTTCTCGAGGTTTACGAGCAGTACTTC. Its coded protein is CSVGFLEVYEQYF.